The sequence of this T cell receptor beta chain was determined in a study of patients and donors after allogeneic stem cell transplantation. The CDR3 runs 13 residues. Per germline, CDR1 SGHRS and CDR2 YFSETQ. The germline V and J ends were trimmed by 3 bases and 0 bases, with 6 bases remaining between them. TCRdb fed the RT-PCR reads into MiXCR, producing one record per CDR3 protein. The sample shows more than 850,000 distinct CDR3 sequences, under 20% of them seen only once. This clonotype was detected a few times. This TCR derives from a human donor who was either an allogeneic HSCT recipient or a stem cell or donor lymphocyte infusion donor (not recorded which). It is not recorded whose cells these are; they may come from a transplant donor. The specimen was blood, either unsorted or a sorted T cell fraction (not recorded which). The chain couples TRBV5-1 to TRBJ1-1; D ambiguous. The CDR3: CASSWSLNTEAFF. In nucleotides, the CDR3 is TGCGCCAGCAGCTGGTCCTTGAACACTGAAGCTTTCTTT. Using reference TRBV5-1 and TRBJ1-1 for the parts outside the CDR3, the full variable domain is KAGVTQTPRYLIKTRGQQVTLSCSPISGHRSVSWYQQTPGQGLQFLFEYFSETQRNKGNFPGRFSGRQFSNSRSEMNVSTLELGDSALYLCASSWSLNTEAFFGQGTRLTVV.